The clone carrying this T cell receptor beta chain was observed a single time. Trimming took 0 bases from V and 4 from J, leaving 17 bases between them. Germline V CDR1 and CDR2: SGHRS, YFSETQ. The CDR3 runs 16 residues. Assay used: immunoSEQ multiplex PCR; TCRdb lists only in-frame clones, some missing. The table shows about 190,000 clones, with approximately 95% occurring only once. This entry is derived from a study of control samples from healthy donors and cancer patients. Sequencing used blood. This TCR derives from a man aged 18 to 30 in good health. This sequence joins TRBV5-1 and TRBJ2-7; the D gene is possibly TRBD1 (5 bases). In nucleotides, the CDR3 is TGCGCCAGCAGCTTGGGTCAAACAGGAGCCTTATACGAGCAGTACTTC. This gives the protein CASSLGQTGALYEQYF.